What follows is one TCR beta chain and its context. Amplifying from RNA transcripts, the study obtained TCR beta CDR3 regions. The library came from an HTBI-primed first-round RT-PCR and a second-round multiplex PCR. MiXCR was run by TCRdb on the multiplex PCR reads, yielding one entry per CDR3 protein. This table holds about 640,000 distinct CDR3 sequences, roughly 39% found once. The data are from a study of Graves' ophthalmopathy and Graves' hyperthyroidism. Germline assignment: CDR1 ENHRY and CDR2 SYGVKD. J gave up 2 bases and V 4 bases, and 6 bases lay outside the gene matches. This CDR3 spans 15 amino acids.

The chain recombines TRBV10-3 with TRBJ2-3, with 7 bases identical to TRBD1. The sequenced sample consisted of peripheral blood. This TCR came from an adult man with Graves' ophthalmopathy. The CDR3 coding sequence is TGTGCCATCAGTGCGGGACAGCTACTCACAGATACGCAGTATTTT. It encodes CAISAGQLLTDTQYF.